What follows is one TCR beta chain and its context. Its antigen is currently unknown. The germline V gene has CDR1 SGHAT and CDR2 FQNNGV. The CDR3 spans 13 residues. J gave up 1 base and V 6 bases, and 2 bases lay outside the gene matches. The PCR was carried out with 60 Vbeta primers and 13 Jbeta primers. Measured with immunoSEQ multiplex PCR; TCRdb has only the in-frame clones, and not every one. The table lists 95,000 to 100,000 clones, around 72% of them singletons. Donors were nominally healthy when sampled, though unrecorded immune exposures were likely. This record comes from a study of cytomegalovirus exposure and HLA in healthy donors. As for the study in general: In a previous analysis, about 100 million unique TCR beta sequences were found from about 179 million T cells.

Study observations and caveats: HLA alleles showed associations with about 15,000 TCR beta sequences in a later analysis, at a 0.05 false discovery rate. Previous analysis showed most TCR beta V segments were productive about 90% or about 30% of the time.

This chain links TRBV11-2 with TRBJ1-1; TRBD1 matches at 7 bases. The source is a male donor in good health and CMV-seronegative. Sequences were obtained from PBMCs. The chain's CDR3 is CASSRTGNTEAFF. The CDR3 DNA is TGTGCCAGCAGTCGGACAGGGAACACTGAAGCTTTCTTT.